The 2 T cell receptor beta chains below all came from one sample that was sequenced in a study of blood T cell repertoires in COVID-19. Produced via immunoSEQ multiplex PCR; TCRdb's table is partial and in-frame only. The repertoire holds approximately 670,000 clones, with just under 90% as singletons. Sequencing used peripheral blood. The receptor source for this set is a woman younger than 35 with acute or convalescent COVID-19.

The chain is built from TRBV13 and TRBJ1-2, with D uncertain. Trimming took off 1 base at V and 8 bases at J, with 8 bases between the two ends. The V gene's germline CDR1 is PRHDT and CDR2 FYEKMQ (reference sequence). The CDR3 is 12 amino acids. This CDR3 is CASSLDPRGYTF. The CDR3 DNA is TGTGCCAGCAGCTTAGATCCACGGGGCTACACCTTC.

The chain employs TRBV6-5 and TRBJ2-5, with TRBD1 identical over 7 bases. CDR1 and CDR2 (germline): MNHEY, SVGAGI. V lost 6 bases, J lost 2 bases, and 6 bases stayed unmatched. The CDR3 spans 14 residues. This CDR3 is CASRPGGQQETQYF. The CDR3, as DNA: TGTGCCAGCAGACCAGGGGGACAGCAAGAGACCCAGTACTTC.